This record concerns one TCR beta chain sequence. Antigen: not known. The sample is drawn from a study of T-cell memory formation after mild COVID-19. Study-level results: Some clones that responded were present in memory (sampled pre-infection), which suggests cross-reactive memory joined. Balance between CD4 and CD8 was seen in clones contracting day 15 to 85, and a CD4+ lean was seen in later expanders.

MiXCR, applied by TCRdb to the 5' RACE reads, yields one record per CDR3 protein. The repertoire includes fewer than 200,000 distinct CDR3 sequences, roughly 13% of them detected once, and 2.5% to 3.5% sits in the top ten. V dropped 3 bases and J dropped 1 base, with 12 bases sitting between them. Germline lookup yields CDR1 SGHTA and CDR2 FQGNSA. The CDR3 is 15 residues long. V usage is TRBV7-2 and J usage is TRBJ1-1; D possibly corresponds to TRBD1 (5 bases). The sequence derives from a man in his late teens or twenties who had mild COVID-19 (a few samples of this study predate the infection). Cell type and time point are not known. Sequenced: PBMCs or a T cell subset sorted from them (not recorded which). CDR3 in DNA: TGTGCCAGCAGCTTCGCCGGGACGGCGAACACTGAAGCTTTCTTT. Protein: CASSFAGTANTEAFF.